The clone carrying this T cell receptor (beta chain) was observed a single time. An end of the junction does not agree with germline; a read error may underlie this. These data originate in a study of blood T cells in healthy people across ages. The second PCR ran roughly 6 to 11 cycles with a sample-barcoded 5' primer and J-beta primers. In TCRdb, the 5' RACE reads were re-called with MiXCR into one record per CDR3 protein. The sample shows around 2 million distinct CDR3 sequences, 35% to 50% of them seen only once. Sequences were obtained from blood. The clonotype originates from a human donor in good health.

In DNA, the CDR3 is TGCGCCAGCAGCTTAGTTCCAGGGGCGAGCTCTGGGGCCAACGTCCTGACTTTC. Its translation is CASSLVPGASSGANVLTF. V and J are TRBV7-6 and TRBJ2-6; tentatively, D is TRBD1 (6 bases). CDR1 and CDR2 (germline): SGHVS, FNYEAQ. The CDR3 is made up of 18 amino acids.